The 18 T cell receptor beta chains reported below all come from one sample, sequenced in a study of Graves' ophthalmopathy and Graves' hyperthyroidism. Transcripts of RNA were the source for amplifying TCR beta CDR3 regions. An initial RT-PCR round employing HTBI primers preceded a second-round multiplex PCR. Using its own MiXCR run on the multiplex PCR reads, TCRdb lists one record per CDR3 protein. The sample consists of 650,000 to 900,000 distinct CDR3 sequences, around 40% of them appearing once. Sample: peripheral blood. All receptors come from an adult man with Graves' ophthalmopathy.

The chain joins TRBV5-1 to TRBJ1-2, with 7 positions matching TRBD1. Germline lookup yields CDR1 SGHRS and CDR2 YFSETQ. V was clipped by 0 bases and J by 8 bases; unmatched bases: 10. This CDR3 comprises 15 residues. DNA for the CDR3: TGCGCCAGCAGCTTGGCCGACGCCCCCAGGGGGGGCTACACCTTC. Residues: CASSLADAPRGGYTF.

The chain couples TRBV5-1 to TRBJ1-1, with TRBD1 as a possible D gene (6 bases). CDR3 size: 16 residues. CDR1 and CDR2 (germline): SGHRS, YFSETQ. The V and J ends lost 0 bases and 1 base respectively, with 13 bases between them. CDR3 DNA sequence: TGCGCCAGCAGCTTGGGAGATAGGGGGGGGAACACTGAAGCTTTCTTT. Its translation: CASSLGDRGGNTEAFF.

The chain carries TRBV7-9 and TRBJ1-1; D is undetermined. Trimming shortened V by 2 bases and J by 3 bases, and 7 bases separated the two germline ends. Germline V CDR1 and CDR2: SEHNR, FQNEAQ (reference sequence). This CDR3 comprises 13 residues. The CDR3 is CASSLPTYTEAFF. The CDR3 DNA sequence: TGTGCCAGCAGCTTACCTACGTACACTGAAGCTTTCTTT.

This clonotype has just a few counts. The chain carries TRBV20-1 and TRBJ1-2; unclear D gene. The germline V and J ends were trimmed by 0 bases and 8 bases, with 16 bases remaining between them. Germline V gene lookup returns CDR1 DFQATT and CDR2 SNEGSKA (reference sequence). The CDR3 is 14 residues long. The CDR3 nucleotides read TGCAGTGCTAGAGATATGACGGCGATGACGGGCTACACCTTC. This codes for CSARDMTAMTGYTF.

This clonotype is a singleton in its sample. The rearrangement links TRBV7-3 to TRBJ1-2; D is unclear. The V gene's germline CDR1 is SGHTA and CDR2 FQGTGA. The germline V and J ends were trimmed by 7 bases and 8 bases, with 17 bases remaining between them. The CDR3 has 13 residues. CDR3 amino acids: CASTYQRAEGYTF. The CDR3 region has the DNA TGTGCCAGCACCTATCAGAGGGCGGAGGGCTACACCTTC.

This clonotype was observed many times. CDR3 region: CASSARDTAYGYTF. CDR3 nucleotides: TGTGCCAGCAGCGCCCGGGACACCGCCTATGGCTACACCTTC. The chain is built from TRBV7-9 and TRBJ1-2; tentative D call: TRBD1 (6 bases). V was shortened by 5 bases and J by 4 bases, with 14 bases between the two germline ends. The CDR3 has 14 amino acids. Looked up from germline, CDR1 is SEHNR and CDR2 is FQNEAQ (reference sequence). Based on the CDR3 plus reference TRBV7-9 and TRBJ1-2, the full variable domain is DTGVSQNPRHKITKRGQNVTFRCDPISEHNRLYWYRQTLGQGPEFLTYFQNEAQLEKSRLLSDRFSAERPKGSFSTLEIQRTEQGDSAMYLCASSARDTAYGYTFGSGTRLTVV.

This clonotype was seen at least ten times. The CDR3 region has the DNA TGTGCCAGCAGCCACTCCCCGGACCTGAACACTGAAGCTTTCTTT. Its protein product is CASSHSPDLNTEAFF. The chain has TRBV9 and TRBJ1-1; D remains unclear. Per germline, CDR1 SGDLS and CDR2 YYNGEE. CDR3 length: 15 residues. V was cut by 4 bases and J by 0 bases, with 13 bases left in between. Full variable domain (missing parts from reference TRBV9 and TRBJ1-1): DSGVTQTPKHLITATGQRVTLRCSPRSGDLSVYWYQQSLDQGLQFLIQYYNGEERAKGNILERFSAQQFPDLHSELNLSSLELGDSALYFCASSHSPDLNTEAFFGQGTRLTVV.

This chain joins TRBV30 and TRBJ1-2, with 7 positions matching TRBD1. CDR1 is GTSNPN and CDR2 is SVGIG in the germline V gene (reference sequence). The ends lost 1 base at V and 7 bases at J; junction bases unmatched: 6. The length of the CDR3 is 13 residues. This chain's CDR3 is CAWSGDRVTGYTF. The DNA of the CDR3 is TGTGCCTGGAGTGGCGACAGGGTTACTGGCTACACCTTC.

At least ten counts were recorded for this clonotype. This chain uses TRBV10-3 with TRBJ1-1; a weak D match, TRBD1 (5 bases). The length of the CDR3 is 11 residues. Germline loops: CDR1 ENHRY, CDR2 SYGVKD. Trimming pared 10 bases from V and 7 bases from J, leaving 13 bases between. The CDR3 coding sequence is TGTGCCACCACCCAAGGGGATGAAGCTTTCTTT. It yields the protein CATTQGDEAFF.

The chain recombines TRBV20-1 with TRBJ2-3; 9 bases are a match to TRBD2. V lost 3 bases and J lost 0; bases outside the gene matches: 4. This CDR3 has 15 amino acids. Germline CDR1 is DFQATT and CDR2 is SNEGSKA (reference sequence). CDR3 loop: CSARVAGDSTDTQYF. Written as DNA, the CDR3 is TGCAGTGCTAGGGTAGCGGGAGATAGCACAGATACGCAGTATTTT.

This clonotype showed up just a few times. The rearrangement uses TRBV7-9 and TRBJ1-3, with 9 bases that match TRBD1. With 7 bases clipped from V and 4 bases from J, the junction kept 8 bases outside the gene matches. Looked up from germline, CDR1 is SEHNR and CDR2 is FQNEAQ (reference sequence). The CDR3 runs 15 residues. CDR3 coding DNA: TGTGCCAGCACCGAGGGGACAGGGCCCGGAAACACCATATATTTT. This translates into CASTEGTGPGNTIYF.

Worth noting for this clonotype: Germline and junction disagree at one end, which may indicate a read error. The rearrangement links TRBV24-1 to TRBJ1-5; a weak D match, TRBD1 (5 bases). Germline-derived CDR1 and CDR2 are KGHDR and SFDVKD. The CDR3 runs to 15 residues. In DNA, the CDR3 is TGTGCCAGCAGTGCGGGACTGTTTAGCAATCAGCCCCAGCATTTT. This encodes CASSAGLFSNQPQHF.

This clonotype was seen repeatedly, ten times or more. V gene TRBV12-3 or TRBV12-4 combines with J gene TRBJ2-6, with D perhaps TRBD1 (6 bases). The CDR3 runs 14 residues. Trimming removed 7 bases at V and 0 bases at J, with 7 bases between. The CDR3: CASKGDSGANVLTF. CDR3 nucleotide sequence: TGTGCCAGCAAGGGGGACTCTGGGGCCAACGTCCTGACTTTC.

The rearrangement links TRBV7-9 to TRBJ1-2, with no clear D. The CDR3 extends over 12 amino acids. Trimming pared 11 bases from V and 7 bases from J, leaving 17 bases between. CDR1 is SEHNR and CDR2 is FQNEAQ in the germline V gene (reference sequence). In DNA, the CDR3 is TGTGCCTGGAGTGTTGGGGTCCTTGGCTACACCTTC. This codes for CAWSVGVLGYTF.

J is TRBJ2-6 and V is TRBV7-9; 10 bases agree with TRBD1. Germline trimming cut 5 bases from V and 1 base from J; bases unmatched to any gene: 8. The CDR3 loop spans 18 amino acids. CDR1 SEHNR and CDR2 FQNEAQ come from the germline V gene (reference sequence). CDR3 amino acids: CASSPKTGGISGANVLTF. CDR3 DNA sequence: TGTGCCAGCAGCCCGAAGACAGGGGGCATTTCTGGGGCCAACGTCCTGACTTTC.

For this clonotype: One end of the junction varies from germline; a read error may be responsible. V and J are TRBV10-3 and TRBJ1-1, with 8 bases that match TRBD1. The CDR3 is 15 amino acids. CDR1 and CDR2 (germline): ENHRY, SYGVKD. CDR3 sequence: CASSYDRGRNTEAFF. CDR3 coding DNA: TGTGCCAGCAGTTACGACAGGGGTCGGAACACTGAAGCTTTCTTT.

Turning to this clonotype: A clone one base away is much larger, so this may be a read error. The chain combines TRBV7-4 with TRBJ1-2; maybe TRBD1 (5 bases). V lost 3 bases, J lost 4 bases, and 12 bases lay in between. The V gene's germline CDR1 is SGHVT and CDR2 SQSDAQ. The length of the CDR3 is 14 residues. CDR3 coding DNA: TGTGCCAGCAGCTTCCCGGGGCCTACCTATGGCTACACCTTC. This gives the protein CASSFPGPTYGYTF.

The J gene is TRBJ1-2, the V gene TRBV2; maybe TRBD1 (6 bases). Germline CDR1 SNHLY, CDR2 FYNNEI. V was cut by 7 bases and J by 4 bases, with 13 bases left in between. The CDR3 runs to 13 residues. Here the CDR3 reads CASTMDRRYGYTF. CDR3 nucleotide sequence: TGTGCCAGCACGATGGACAGACGCTATGGCTACACCTTC.